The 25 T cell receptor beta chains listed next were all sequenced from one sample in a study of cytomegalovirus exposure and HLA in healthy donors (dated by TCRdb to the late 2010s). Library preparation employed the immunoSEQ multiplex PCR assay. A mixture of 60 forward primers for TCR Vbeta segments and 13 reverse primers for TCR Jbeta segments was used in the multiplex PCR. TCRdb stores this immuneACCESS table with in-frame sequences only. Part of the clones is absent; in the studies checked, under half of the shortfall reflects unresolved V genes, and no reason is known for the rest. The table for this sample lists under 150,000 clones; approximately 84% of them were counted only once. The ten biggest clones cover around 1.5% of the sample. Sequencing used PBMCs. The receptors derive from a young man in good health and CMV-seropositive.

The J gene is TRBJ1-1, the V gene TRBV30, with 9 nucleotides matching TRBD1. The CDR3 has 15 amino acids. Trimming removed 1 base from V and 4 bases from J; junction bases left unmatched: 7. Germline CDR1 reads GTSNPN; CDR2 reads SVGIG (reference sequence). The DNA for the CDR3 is TGTGCCTGGAGTGGGGGGACAGGGATGGTCACTGAAGCTTTCTTT. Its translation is CAWSGGTGMVTEAFF.

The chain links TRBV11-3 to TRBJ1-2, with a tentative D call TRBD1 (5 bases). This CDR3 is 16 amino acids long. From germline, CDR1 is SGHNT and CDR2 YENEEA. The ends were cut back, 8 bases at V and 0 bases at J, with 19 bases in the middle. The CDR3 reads CASPLPRGIPNYGYTF. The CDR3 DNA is TGTGCCAGCCCCCTACCCCGGGGGATTCCTAACTATGGCTACACCTTC.

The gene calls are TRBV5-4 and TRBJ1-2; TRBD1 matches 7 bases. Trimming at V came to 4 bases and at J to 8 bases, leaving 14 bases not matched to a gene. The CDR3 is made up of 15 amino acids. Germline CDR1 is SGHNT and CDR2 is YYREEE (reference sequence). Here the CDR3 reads CASSHATGNVRGYTF. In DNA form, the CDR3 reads TGTGCCAGCAGCCACGCGACAGGGAACGTTAGGGGCTACACCTTC. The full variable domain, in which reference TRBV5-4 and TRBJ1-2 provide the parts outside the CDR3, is ETGVTQSPTHLIKTRGQQVTLRCSSQSGHNTVSWYQQALGQGPQFIFQYYREEENGRGNFPPRFSGLQFPNYSSELNVNALELDDSALYLCASSHATGNVRGYTFGSGTRLTVV.

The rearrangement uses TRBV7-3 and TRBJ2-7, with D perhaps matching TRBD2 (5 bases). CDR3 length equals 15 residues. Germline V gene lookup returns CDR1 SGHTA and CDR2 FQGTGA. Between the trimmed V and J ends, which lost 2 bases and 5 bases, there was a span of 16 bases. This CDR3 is CASSLDSGNPHEQYF. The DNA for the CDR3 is TGTGCCAGCAGCTTAGATTCGGGGAACCCCCACGAGCAGTACTTC.

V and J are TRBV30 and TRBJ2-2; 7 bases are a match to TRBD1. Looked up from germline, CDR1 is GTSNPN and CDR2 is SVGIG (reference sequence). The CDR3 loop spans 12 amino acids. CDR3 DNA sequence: TGTGCAAGGGGACAGTCCACCGGGGAGCTGTTTTTT. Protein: CARGQSTGELFF.

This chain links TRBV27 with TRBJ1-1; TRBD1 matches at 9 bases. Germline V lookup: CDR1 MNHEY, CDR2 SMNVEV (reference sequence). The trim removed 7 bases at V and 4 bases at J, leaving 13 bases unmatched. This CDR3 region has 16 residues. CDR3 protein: CASNSYRGRRGTEAFF. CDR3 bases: TGTGCCAGCAACTCATACAGGGGGCGGAGGGGCACTGAAGCTTTCTTT.

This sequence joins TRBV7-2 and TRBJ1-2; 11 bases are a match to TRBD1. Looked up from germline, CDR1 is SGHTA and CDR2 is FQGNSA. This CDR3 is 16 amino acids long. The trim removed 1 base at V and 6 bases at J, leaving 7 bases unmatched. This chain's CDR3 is CASSLVGTGGWDGYTF. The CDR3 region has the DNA TGTGCCAGCAGCTTAGTTGGGACAGGGGGTTGGGATGGCTACACCTTC.

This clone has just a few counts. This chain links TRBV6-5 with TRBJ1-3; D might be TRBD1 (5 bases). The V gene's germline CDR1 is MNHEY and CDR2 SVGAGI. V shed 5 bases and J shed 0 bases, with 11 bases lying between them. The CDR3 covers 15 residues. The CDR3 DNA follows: TGTGCCAGCAGTCCCTGGACACCCTCTGGAAACACCATATATTTT. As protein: CASSPWTPSGNTIYF.

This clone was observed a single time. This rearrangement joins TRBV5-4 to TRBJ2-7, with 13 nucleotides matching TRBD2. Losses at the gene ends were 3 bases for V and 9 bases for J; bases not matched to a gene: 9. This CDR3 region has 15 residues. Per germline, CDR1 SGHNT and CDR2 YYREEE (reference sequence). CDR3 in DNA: TGTGCCAGCAGCTCCCGGACTAGCGGGGGCCCCGGGCAGTACTTC. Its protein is CASSSRTSGGPGQYF. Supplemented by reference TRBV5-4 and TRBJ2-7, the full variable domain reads ETGVTQSPTHLIKTRGQQVTLRCSSQSGHNTVSWYQQALGQGPQFIFQYYREEENGRGNFPPRFSGLQFPNYSSELNVNALELDDSALYLCASSSRTSGGPGQYFGPGTRLTVT.

As DNA, the CDR3 is TGTGCCAGTACTCTAACAGGGGTGACAAGTAATCAGCCCCAGCATTTT. It is translated as CASTLTGVTSNQPQHF. This chain uses TRBV19 with TRBJ1-5; TRBD1 agrees at 7 bases. V dropped 7 bases and J dropped 4; count of bases not matched to a gene: 13. The CDR3 runs to 16 residues. Germline CDR1 reads LNHDA; CDR2 reads SQIVND (reference sequence).

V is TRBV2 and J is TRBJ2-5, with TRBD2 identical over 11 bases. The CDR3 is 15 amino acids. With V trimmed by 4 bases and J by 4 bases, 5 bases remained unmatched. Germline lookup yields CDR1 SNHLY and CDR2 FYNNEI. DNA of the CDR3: TGTGCCAGCAGTGTAGCGGGGGGGAGTAGAGAGACCCAGTACTTC. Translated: CASSVAGGSRETQYF. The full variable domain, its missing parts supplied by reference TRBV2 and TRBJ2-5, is EPEVTQTPSHQVTQMGQEVILRCVPISNHLYFYWYRQILGQKVEFLVSFYNNEISEKSEIFDDQFSVERPDGSNFTLKIRSTKLEDSAMYFCASSVAGGSRETQYFGPGTRLLVL.

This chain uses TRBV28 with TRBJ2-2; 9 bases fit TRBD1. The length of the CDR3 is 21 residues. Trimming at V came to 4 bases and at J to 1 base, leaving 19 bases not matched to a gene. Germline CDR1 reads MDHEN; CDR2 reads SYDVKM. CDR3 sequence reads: CASSSGRRDRDIFLNTGELFF. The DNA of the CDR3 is TGTGCCAGCAGTTCTGGTCGGAGGGACAGGGATATATTTTTGAACACCGGGGAGCTGTTTTTT. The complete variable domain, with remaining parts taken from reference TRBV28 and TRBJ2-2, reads DVKVTQSSRYLVKRTGEKVFLECVQDMDHENMFWYRQDPGLGLRLIYFSYDVKMKEKGDIPEGYSVSREKKERFSLILESASTNQTSMYLCASSSGRRDRDIFLNTGELFFGEGSRLTVL.

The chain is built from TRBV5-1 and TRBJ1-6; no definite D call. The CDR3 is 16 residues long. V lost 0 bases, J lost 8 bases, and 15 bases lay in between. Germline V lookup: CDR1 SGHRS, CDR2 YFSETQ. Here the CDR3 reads CASSLGGSPFDSPLHF. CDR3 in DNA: TGCGCCAGCAGCTTGGGAGGCAGCCCCTTTGATTCACCCCTCCACTTT.

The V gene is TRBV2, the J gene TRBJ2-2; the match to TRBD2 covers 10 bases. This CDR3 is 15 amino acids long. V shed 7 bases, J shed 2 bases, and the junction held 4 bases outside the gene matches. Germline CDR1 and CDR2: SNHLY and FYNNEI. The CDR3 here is CASNGLAANTGELFF. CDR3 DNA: TGTGCCAGCAATGGACTAGCGGCAAACACCGGGGAGCTGTTTTTT.

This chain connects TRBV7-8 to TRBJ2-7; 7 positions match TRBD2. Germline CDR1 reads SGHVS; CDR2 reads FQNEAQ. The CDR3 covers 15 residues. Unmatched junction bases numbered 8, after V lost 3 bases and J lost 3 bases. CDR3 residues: CASSFERGFNYEQYF. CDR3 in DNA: TGTGCCAGCAGCTTTGAGCGGGGTTTTAACTACGAGCAGTACTTC.

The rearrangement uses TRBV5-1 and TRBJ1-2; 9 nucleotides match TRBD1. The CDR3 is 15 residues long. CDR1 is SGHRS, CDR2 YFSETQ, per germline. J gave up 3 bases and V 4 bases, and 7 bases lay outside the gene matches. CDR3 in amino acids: CASSPDRGGDYGYTF. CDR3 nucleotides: TGCGCCAGCAGCCCAGACAGGGGGGGAGACTATGGCTACACCTTC.

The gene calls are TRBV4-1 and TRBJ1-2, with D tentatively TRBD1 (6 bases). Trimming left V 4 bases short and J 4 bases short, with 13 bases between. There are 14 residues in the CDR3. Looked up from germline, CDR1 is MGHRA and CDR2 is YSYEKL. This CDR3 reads CASSPYTGTYGYTF. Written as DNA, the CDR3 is TGCGCCAGCAGCCCTTATACAGGGACCTATGGCTACACCTTC.

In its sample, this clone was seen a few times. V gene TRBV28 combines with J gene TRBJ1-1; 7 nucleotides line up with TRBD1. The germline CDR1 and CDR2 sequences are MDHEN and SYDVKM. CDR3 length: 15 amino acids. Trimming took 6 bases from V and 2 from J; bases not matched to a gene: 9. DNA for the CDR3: TGTGCCAGCAGCCCTCCGACAGGGCGCAACACTGAAGCTTTCTTT. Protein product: CASSPPTGRNTEAFF.

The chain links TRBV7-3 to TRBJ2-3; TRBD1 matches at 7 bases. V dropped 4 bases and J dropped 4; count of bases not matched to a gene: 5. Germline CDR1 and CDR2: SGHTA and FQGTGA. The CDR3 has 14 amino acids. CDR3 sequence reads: CASSSNRGADTQYF. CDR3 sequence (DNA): TGTGCCAGCAGCTCAAACAGGGGAGCAGATACGCAGTATTTT. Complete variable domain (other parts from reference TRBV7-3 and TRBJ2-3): GAGVSQTPSNKVTEKGKYVELRCDPISGHTALYWYRQSLGQGPEFLIYFQGTGAADDSGLPNDRFFAVRPEGSVSTLKIQRTERGDSAVYLCASSSNRGADTQYFGPGTRLTVL.

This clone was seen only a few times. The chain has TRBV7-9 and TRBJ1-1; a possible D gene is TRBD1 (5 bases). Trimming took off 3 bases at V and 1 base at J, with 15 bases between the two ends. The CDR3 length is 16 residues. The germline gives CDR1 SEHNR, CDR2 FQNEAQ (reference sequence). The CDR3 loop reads CASSFPQARQNTEAFF. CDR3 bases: TGTGCCAGCAGCTTCCCACAGGCTAGGCAGAACACTGAAGCTTTCTTT. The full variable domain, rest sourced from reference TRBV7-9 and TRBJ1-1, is DTGVSQNPRHKITKRGQNVTFRCDPISEHNRLYWYRQTLGQGPEFLTYFQNEAQLEKSRLLSDRFSAERPKGSFSTLEIQRTEQGDSAMYLCASSFPQARQNTEAFFGQGTRLTVV.

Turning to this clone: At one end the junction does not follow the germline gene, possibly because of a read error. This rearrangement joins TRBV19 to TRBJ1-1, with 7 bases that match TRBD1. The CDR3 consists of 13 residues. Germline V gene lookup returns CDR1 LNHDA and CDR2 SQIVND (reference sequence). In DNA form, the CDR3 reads TGTGCCAGTAGTGTAGAGGGGGCTCATGAAGCTTTCTTT. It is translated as CASSVEGAHEAFF.

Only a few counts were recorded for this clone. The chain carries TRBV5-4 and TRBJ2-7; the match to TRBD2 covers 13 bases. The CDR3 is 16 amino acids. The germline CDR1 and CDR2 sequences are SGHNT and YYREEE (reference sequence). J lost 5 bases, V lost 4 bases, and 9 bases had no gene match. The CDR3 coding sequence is TGTGCCAGCAGCGAAAATACCGGGACTAGCGGGAACGAGCAGTACTTC. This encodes CASSENTGTSGNEQYF. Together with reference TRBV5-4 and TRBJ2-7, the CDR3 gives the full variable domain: ETGVTQSPTHLIKTRGQQVTLRCSSQSGHNTVSWYQQALGQGPQFIFQYYREEENGRGNFPPRFSGLQFPNYSSELNVNALELDDSALYLCASSENTGTSGNEQYFGPGTRLTVT.

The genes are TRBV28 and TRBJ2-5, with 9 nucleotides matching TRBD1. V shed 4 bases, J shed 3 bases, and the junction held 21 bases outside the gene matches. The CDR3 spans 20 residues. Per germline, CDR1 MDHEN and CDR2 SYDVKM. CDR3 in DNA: TGTGCCAGCAGTTATATATCTACAGGGGGCCCCCCCCGGCGGAAAGAGACCCAGTACTTC. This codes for CASSYISTGGPPRRKETQYF.

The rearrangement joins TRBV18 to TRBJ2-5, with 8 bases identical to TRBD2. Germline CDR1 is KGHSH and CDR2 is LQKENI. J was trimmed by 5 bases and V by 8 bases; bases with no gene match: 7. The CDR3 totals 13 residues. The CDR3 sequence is CASPRGGQETQYF. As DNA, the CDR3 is TGTGCCAGCCCCCGCGGGGGGCAGGAGACCCAGTACTTC.

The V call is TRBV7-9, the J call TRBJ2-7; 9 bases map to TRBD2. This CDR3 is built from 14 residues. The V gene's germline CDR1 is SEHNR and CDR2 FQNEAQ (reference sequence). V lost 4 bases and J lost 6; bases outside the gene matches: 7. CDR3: CASSSSGTSREQYF. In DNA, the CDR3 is TGTGCCAGCAGCTCCTCCGGGACTAGCCGCGAGCAGTACTTC.